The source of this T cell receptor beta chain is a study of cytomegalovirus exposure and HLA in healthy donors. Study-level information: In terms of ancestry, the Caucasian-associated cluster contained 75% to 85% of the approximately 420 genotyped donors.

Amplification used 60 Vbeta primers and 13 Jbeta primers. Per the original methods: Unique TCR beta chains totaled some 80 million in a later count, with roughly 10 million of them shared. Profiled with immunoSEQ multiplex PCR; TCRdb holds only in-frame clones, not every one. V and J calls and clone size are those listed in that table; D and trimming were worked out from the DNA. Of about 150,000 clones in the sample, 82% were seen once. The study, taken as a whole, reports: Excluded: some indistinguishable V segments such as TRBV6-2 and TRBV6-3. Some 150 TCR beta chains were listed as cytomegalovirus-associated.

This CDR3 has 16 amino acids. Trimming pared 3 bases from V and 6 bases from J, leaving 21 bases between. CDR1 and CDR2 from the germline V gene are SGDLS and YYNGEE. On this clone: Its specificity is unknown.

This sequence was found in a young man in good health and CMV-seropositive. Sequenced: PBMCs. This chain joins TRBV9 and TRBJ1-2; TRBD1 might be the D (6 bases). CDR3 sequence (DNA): TGTGCCAGCAGCGCCGTCCTCGGACAGCCGACGCATGGCTACACCTTC. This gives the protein CASSAVLGQPTHGYTF.